A single sample is the source of the 9 T cell receptor beta chains below, sequenced in a study of blood T cell repertoires in COVID-19. The table came from immunoSEQ multiplex PCR; TCRdb's copy has only in-frame clones and leaves some out. The table has about 87,000 clones, roughly 86% seen once. The material sequenced was peripheral blood. The receptors here all came from a man aged 35 to 55 with acute or convalescent COVID-19.

The chain has TRBV19 and TRBJ1-5; D is undetermined. This CDR3 is 12 amino acids long. V gave up 6 bases and J gave up 4 bases, with 7 bases separating them. Germline CDR1 reads LNHDA; CDR2 reads SQIVND (reference sequence). The CDR3 loop is CASRLANQPQHF. The CDR3 DNA reads TGTGCCAGTAGGCTAGCAAATCAGCCCCAGCATTTT.

V is TRBV3-1 (or the pseudogene TRBV3-2) and J is TRBJ1-4, with D uncertain. The CDR3 totals 15 residues. V gave up 4 bases and J gave up 3 bases, with 12 bases separating them. The germline V gene has CDR1 LGHDT and CDR2 YNNKEL (reference sequence). CDR3 nucleotides: TGTGCCAGCAGCCCGCGTGTTGGTGCTAATGAAAAACTGTTTTTT. This gives the protein CASSPRVGANEKLFF.

The chain links TRBV27 to TRBJ2-7; TRBD2 matches 9 bases. This CDR3 comprises 13 residues. The J segment lost 6 bases and the V segment lost 4 bases, leaving 4 bases of the junction unmatched. Germline assignment: CDR1 MNHEY and CDR2 SMNVEV (reference sequence). The CDR3 loop is CASSWGLAGEQYF. As DNA, the CDR3 is TGTGCCAGCAGTTGGGGACTAGCTGGCGAGCAGTACTTC.

The chain links TRBV2 to TRBJ1-3; the D is unclear. CDR1 and CDR2 from the germline V gene are SNHLY and FYNNEI. The CDR3 runs 16 residues. Trimming stripped 6 bases from V and 1 base from J, with 16 bases between. The CDR3 DNA reads as TGTGCCAGCAGGTTTCTCGGGCGGGCATCTGGAAACACCATATATTTT. Translation gives CASRFLGRASGNTIYF.

The chain recombines TRBV5-5 with TRBJ1-6; TRBD1 might be the D (6 bases). CDR3 size: 13 residues. V was shortened by 5 bases and J by 12 bases, with 15 bases between the two germline ends. Germline loops: CDR1 SGHKS, CDR2 YYEKEE (reference sequence). CDR3 protein: CASRDSMFGPLHF. CDR3 sequence (DNA): TGTGCCAGCAGGGACAGTATGTTTGGACCCCTCCACTTT. Filled out from reference TRBV5-5 and TRBJ1-6, the complete variable domain reads DAGVTQSPTHLIKTRGQQVTLRCSPISGHKSVSWYQQVLGQGPQFIFQYYEKEERGRGNFPDRFSARQFPNYSSELNVNALLLGDSALYLCASRDSMFGPLHFGNGTRLTVT.

Comments on this clone: Other DNA sequences from this sample encode an identical CDR3 as well. V is TRBV10-1 and J is TRBJ1-1; TRBD1 matches at 8 bases. The CDR3 covers 15 residues. Germline trimming cut 3 bases from V and 2 bases from J; bases unmatched to any gene: 5. Germline loops: CDR1 WNHNN, CDR2 SYGVQD (reference sequence). The DNA for the CDR3 is TGCGCCAGCAGTGACCCTGGGACAGGAAACACTGAAGCTTTCTTT. Its protein is CASSDPGTGNTEAFF.

The gene calls are TRBV14 and TRBJ2-1, with TRBD2 as a possible D gene (5 bases). CDR3 length: 15 amino acids. The V gene lost 5 bases and the J gene lost 6 bases, with 17 bases spanning the gap. Germline CDR1 reads SGHDN; CDR2 reads FVKESK. The CDR3 sequence: CASSARVVGGNEQFF. The CDR3 bases are TGTGCCAGCAGCGCACGGGTAGTTGGAGGCAATGAGCAGTTCTTC.

This chain connects TRBV2 to TRBJ1-3, with a possible D match to TRBD1 (6 bases). Germline values: CDR1 SNHLY, CDR2 FYNNEI. V gave up 6 bases and J gave up 0 bases, with 12 bases separating them. This CDR3 contains 15 residues. CDR3 DNA sequence: TGTGCCAGCAGGAACAGGGCCAACTCTGGAAACACCATATATTTT. It specifies CASRNRANSGNTIYF.

The rearrangement joins TRBV19 to TRBJ2-3; no clear D. The V gene lost 1 base and the J gene lost 4 bases, with 12 bases spanning the gap. This CDR3 is 15 amino acids long. Germline values: CDR1 LNHDA, CDR2 SQIVND (reference sequence). DNA of the CDR3: TGTGCCAGTAGTATAGGTGGTAGTTTCCCAGATACGCAGTATTTT. Translated: CASSIGGSFPDTQYF.